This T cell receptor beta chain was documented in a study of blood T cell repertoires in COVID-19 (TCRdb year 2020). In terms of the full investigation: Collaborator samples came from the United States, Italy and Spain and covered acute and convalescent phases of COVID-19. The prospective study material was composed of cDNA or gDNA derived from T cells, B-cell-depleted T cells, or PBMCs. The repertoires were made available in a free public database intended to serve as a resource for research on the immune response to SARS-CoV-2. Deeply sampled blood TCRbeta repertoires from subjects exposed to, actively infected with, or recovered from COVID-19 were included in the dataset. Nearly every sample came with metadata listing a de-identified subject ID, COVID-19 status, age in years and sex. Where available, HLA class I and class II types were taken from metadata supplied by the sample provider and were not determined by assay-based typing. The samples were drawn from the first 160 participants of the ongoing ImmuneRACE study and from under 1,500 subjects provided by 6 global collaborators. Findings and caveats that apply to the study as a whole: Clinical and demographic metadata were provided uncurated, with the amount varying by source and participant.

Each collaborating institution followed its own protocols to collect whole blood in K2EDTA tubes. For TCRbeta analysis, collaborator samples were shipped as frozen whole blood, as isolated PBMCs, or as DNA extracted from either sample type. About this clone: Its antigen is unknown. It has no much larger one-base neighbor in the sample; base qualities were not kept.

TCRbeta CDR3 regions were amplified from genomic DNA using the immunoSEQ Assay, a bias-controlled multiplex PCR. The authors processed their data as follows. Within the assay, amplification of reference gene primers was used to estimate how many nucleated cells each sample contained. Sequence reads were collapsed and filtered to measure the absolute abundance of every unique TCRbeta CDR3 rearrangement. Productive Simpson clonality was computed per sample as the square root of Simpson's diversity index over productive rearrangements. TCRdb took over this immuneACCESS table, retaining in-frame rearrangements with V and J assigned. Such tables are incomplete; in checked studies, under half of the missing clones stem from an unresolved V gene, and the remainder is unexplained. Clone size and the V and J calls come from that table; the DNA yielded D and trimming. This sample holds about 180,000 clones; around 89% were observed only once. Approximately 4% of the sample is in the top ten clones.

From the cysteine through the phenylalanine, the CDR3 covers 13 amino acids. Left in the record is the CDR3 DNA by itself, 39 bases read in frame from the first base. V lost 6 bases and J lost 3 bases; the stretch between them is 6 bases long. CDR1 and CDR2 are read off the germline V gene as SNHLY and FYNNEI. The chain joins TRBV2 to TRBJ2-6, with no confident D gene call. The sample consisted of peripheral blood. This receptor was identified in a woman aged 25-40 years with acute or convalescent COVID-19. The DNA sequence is TGTGCCAGCAGGTACAGTGGGGCCAACGTCCTGACTTTC. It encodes CASRYSGANVLTF. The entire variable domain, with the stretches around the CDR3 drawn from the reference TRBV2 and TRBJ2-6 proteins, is EPEVTQTPSHQVTQMGQEVILRCVPISNHLYFYWYRQILGQKVEFLVSFYNNEISEKSEIFDDQFSVERPDGSNFTLKIRSTKLEDSAMYFCASRYSGANVLTFGAGSRLTVL.